This T cell receptor (beta chain) emerged from a study of blood T cell repertoires in COVID-19. Turning to the study itself: Specimens from acute and convalescent COVID-19 originated in the United States, Italy and Spain. T cells, B-cell-depleted T cells, or PBMCs provided the cDNA or gDNA that served as material.

The CDR3 is 15 amino acids. The V gene's germline CDR1 is SGHAT and CDR2 FQNNGV. J was trimmed by 1 base and V by 5 bases; bases with no gene match: 4. In the original processing: Quantification of nucleated cells was approximated via reference gene primer amplification. Profiled with immunoSEQ multiplex PCR; TCRdb holds only in-frame clones, not every one. For V, J and clone size, that table is used; D and trimming come from the DNA. The sample includes around 280,000 clones, around 85% of them seen just once. What was sequenced was peripheral blood. V usage is TRBV11-2 and J usage is TRBJ1-5, with 8 positions matching TRBD1. The clonotype was recovered from a young woman who had recovered from COVID-19. The CDR3 region is CASSRQGLSNQPQHF. The CDR3 bases are TGTGCCAGCAGCCGACAGGGGTTAAGCAATCAGCCCCAGCATTTT.